This T cell receptor beta chain was sequenced during a study of cytomegalovirus exposure and HLA in healthy donors. V was cut by 5 bases and J by 5 bases, with 18 bases left in between. The CDR3 contains 15 residues. Per germline, CDR1 SEHNR and CDR2 FQNEAQ (reference sequence). The PCR made use of 60 Vbeta and 13 Jbeta primers. Method: immunoSEQ multiplex PCR; TCRdb's copy keeps in-frame clones and lacks some. The table shows fewer than 150,000 clones, with roughly 78% occurring only once. Note on this clone: Antigen specificity is unknown.

Findings and limits, study-wide: By HLA locus, TCR association rates varied in a later analysis, with DRB1 showing the most and HLA-C the fewest. Serostatus for CMV was the only available immune exposure information. The authors assumed roughly uniform sequencing depth across donors for presence/absence analyses. The authors reported that TCR beta sequences could predict HLA-A and HLA-B alleles. These predictions were accurate for most subjects in the first cohort.

V is TRBV7-9 and J is TRBJ1-1; tentative D call: TRBD1 (5 bases). Sequenced: PBMCs. The sequence derives from a man aged 35 to 55 in good health and CMV-seronegative. The CDR3 nucleotides read TGTGCCAGCAGCCCTCTCGGGACTTTGGGGACTGAAGCTTTCTTT. Residues: CASSPLGTLGTEAFF.